A few counts support the clone carrying this TCR beta chain. V was pared by 4 bases and J by 4 bases, with 5 bases between. CDR3 length equals 12 residues. The germline CDR1 and CDR2 sequences are SGHTA and FQGNSA. Regions amplified from RNA transcripts were the TCR beta CDR3 regions. With the HTBI primer set, the TCR CDR3 went through a first round of RT-PCR. MiXCR, applied by TCRdb to the multiplex PCR reads, yields one record per CDR3 protein. The repertoire consists of roughly 500,000 distinct CDR3 sequences, with approximately 22% occurring once and the leading ten covering under 55%. This specimen comes from a study of T cells in Graves' hyperthyroidism and ophthalmopathy.

The chain uses TRBV7-2 and TRBJ2-1; D uncertain. Sequencing used blood. The sequence derives from a woman between 70 and 85 years old with Graves' ophthalmopathy. CDR3 loop: CASSYLYNEQFF. The CDR3 DNA follows: TGTGCCAGCAGCTACCTATACAATGAGCAGTTCTTC.